The 23 T cell receptor beta chains presented below share a single source sample, sequenced in a study of cytomegalovirus exposure and HLA in healthy donors. PCR involved 60 Vbeta and 13 Jbeta primers. Assay used: immunoSEQ multiplex PCR; TCRdb lists only in-frame clones, some missing. In the table there are 87,000 or so clones, 55% to 75% of which are singletons. Sequenced material: PBMCs. The receptors were sampled from a man aged 55-75 years in good health and CMV-seronegative.

This clone has more than one count but fewer than ten. The rearrangement joins TRBV6-1 to TRBJ2-7; D call uncertain. V was pared by 7 bases and J by 2 bases, with 15 bases between. The germline V gene encodes CDR1 MNHNS and CDR2 SASEGT. This CDR3 is built from 14 residues. The CDR3 coding sequence is TGTGCCAGCACCTCCTGGCGGCTCGCCTACGAGCAGTACTTC. Protein sequence: CASTSWRLAYEQYF.

The V call is TRBV6-1, the J call TRBJ1-1; D is perhaps TRBD1 (6 bases). The V end lost 5 bases, the J end lost 5 bases, and 18 bases lay between the germline ends. CDR1 MNHNS and CDR2 SASEGT come from the germline V gene. The CDR3 runs to 15 residues. In DNA, the CDR3 is TGTGCCAGCAGTAACTGGGAGCCCCAGGGGACTGAAGCTTTCTTT. Protein: CASSNWEPQGTEAFF.

J is TRBJ2-1 and V is TRBV28; 10 positions match TRBD2. CDR3 size: 16 residues. V lost 3 bases to trimming and J lost 9 bases; unmatched junction nucleotides: 11. Germline CDR1 MDHEN, CDR2 SYDVKM. As DNA, the CDR3 is TGTGCCAGCAGTTTTGTCACTAGCGGGGAATACGGTGAGCAGTTCTTC. Translating it yields CASSFVTSGEYGEQFF.

This clone turned up a few times. CDR3 protein: CASSIGGGYGYTF. The CDR3 coding sequence is TGTGCCAGTAGTATAGGGGGAGGCTATGGCTACACCTTC. The chain uses TRBV19 and TRBJ1-2; no firm D call. V shed 1 base and J shed 4 bases, with 7 bases lying between them. The germline CDR1 and CDR2 sequences are LNHDA and SQIVND (reference sequence). The CDR3 loop spans 13 amino acids.

The rearrangement joins TRBV28 to TRBJ2-7, with 7 bases matching TRBD1. Germline loops: CDR1 MDHEN, CDR2 SYDVKM. Germline trimming cut 3 bases from V and 3 bases from J; bases unmatched to any gene: 8. The CDR3 runs to 15 residues. The CDR3 sequence: CASSFSTGSHYEQYF. The CDR3 coding sequence is TGTGCCAGCAGTTTCTCGACAGGGAGCCACTACGAGCAGTACTTC.

The chain joins TRBV7-9 to TRBJ1-2, with D tentatively TRBD1 (6 bases). The CDR3 runs to 15 residues. Trimming removed 3 bases from V and 4 bases from J, with 15 bases in between. Germline values: CDR1 SEHNR, CDR2 FQNEAQ (reference sequence). The CDR3 is CASSLDSVTIYGYTF. The DNA for the CDR3 is TGTGCCAGCAGCTTGGACAGCGTTACGATCTATGGCTACACCTTC.

The chain employs TRBV7-6 and TRBJ1-2, with TRBD1 as a possible D gene (5 bases). This CDR3 has 15 amino acids. CDR1 is SGHVS and CDR2 is FNYEAQ in the germline V gene. The V end was cut by 0 bases, the J end by 4 bases, with 12 bases between. The CDR3 is CASSLASGSGYGYTF. CDR3 bases: TGTGCCAGCAGCTTAGCTTCAGGGTCTGGCTATGGCTACACCTTC.

This clone was counted a few times. The rearrangement uses TRBV9 and TRBJ1-1, with D unresolved. The length of the CDR3 is 16 residues. V was cut by 0 bases and J by 1 base, with 13 bases left in between. Germline V lookup: CDR1 SGDLS, CDR2 YYNGEE. The CDR3 protein is CASSVALWGGNTEAFF. Here the CDR3 DNA reads TGTGCCAGCAGCGTAGCTCTGTGGGGAGGGAACACTGAAGCTTTCTTT.

A few counts support this clone. The chain couples TRBV2 to TRBJ2-7; D may be TRBD1 (7 bases). This CDR3 comprises 16 residues. Trimming took off 5 bases at V and 4 bases at J, with 21 bases between the two ends. The germline gives CDR1 SNHLY, CDR2 FYNNEI. CDR3: CASSTSQGGAWYEQYF. In DNA form, the CDR3 reads TGTGCCAGCAGTACAAGCCAGGGGGGAGCTTGGTACGAGCAGTACTTC.

The V call is TRBV18, the J call TRBJ2-3, with 8 bases fitting TRBD2. The germline CDR1 and CDR2 sequences are KGHSH and LQKENI. The CDR3 is 15 amino acids. J gave up 1 base and V 3 bases, and 3 bases lay outside the gene matches. Here the CDR3 DNA reads TGTGCCAGCTCACCGGAGACTAGCGGCACAGATACGCAGTATTTT. Translating gives CASSPETSGTDTQYF.

The chain recombines TRBV2 with TRBJ2-1; 9 bases are a match to TRBD2. This CDR3 has 18 amino acids. Germline CDR1 and CDR2: SNHLY and FYNNEI. Germline trimming cut 6 bases from V and 5 bases from J; bases unmatched to any gene: 17. The CDR3 nucleotides read TGTGCCAGCAGGCTATATGGGGCGCCTAGCGGGGCGAACAATGAGCAGTTCTTC. It specifies CASRLYGAPSGANNEQFF.

As concerns this clone: The sample has other DNA sequences that encode this CDR3 too. This sequence joins TRBV6-1 and TRBJ2-1; 9 bases line up with TRBD2. This CDR3 has 15 residues. Trimming removed 4 bases from V and 7 bases from J; junction bases left unmatched: 8. Germline V gene sequence: CDR1 MNHNS, CDR2 SASEGT. The CDR3 protein is CASSVLAGKDNEQFF. CDR3 nucleotides: TGTGCCAGCAGTGTACTAGCGGGTAAGGATAATGAGCAGTTCTTC.

This chain joins TRBV5-4 and TRBJ2-7; 13 bases are shared with TRBD2. This CDR3 comprises 16 residues. J lost 4 bases, V lost 1 base, and 5 bases had no gene match. Germline assignment: CDR1 SGHNT and CDR2 YYREEE (reference sequence). CDR3 loop: CASSLTSGGAWYEQYF. For the CDR3, the DNA is TGTGCCAGCAGCTTGACTAGCGGGGGGGCCTGGTACGAGCAGTACTTC.

The V and J genes are TRBV29-1 and TRBJ2-4; TRBD1 agrees at 8 bases. The CDR3 totals 11 residues. Germline CDR1 is SQVTM and CDR2 is ANQGSEA. Trimming cost V 7 bases and J 15 bases; bases outside gene matches: 11. The CDR3 bases are TGCAGCGAGGGGACAGGCGGTAAGCGGTACTTC. As protein: CSEGTGGKRYF.

V gene TRBV27 combines with J gene TRBJ1-2, with D perhaps matching TRBD1 (6 bases). V lost 6 bases and J lost 4, with 12 bases in between. The length of the CDR3 is 13 residues. Per germline, CDR1 MNHEY and CDR2 SMNVEV (reference sequence). The CDR3, as DNA: TGTGCCAGCAGGCCGACAGGAAGCTATGGCTACACCTTC. Its translation is CASRPTGSYGYTF.

This clone showed up just a few times. The chain combines TRBV5-1 with TRBJ1-5; TRBD1 aligns across 9 bases. V was pared by 4 bases and J by 4 bases, with 6 bases of the junction left unmatched. This CDR3 has 15 residues. Germline V gene data show CDR1 as SGHRS and CDR2 as YFSETQ. The CDR3 DNA reads as TGCGCCAGCAGCCTAGGGACAGGGCTGAATCAGCCCCAGCATTTT. Translating gives CASSLGTGLNQPQHF.

The chain is built from TRBV29-1 and TRBJ2-1, with a possible D match to TRBD1 (6 bases). Looked up from germline, CDR1 is SQVTM and CDR2 is ANQGSEA. V was clipped by 5 bases and J by 1 base, with 15 bases between them. The CDR3 contains 15 residues. The CDR3 sequence: CSVIGEDSSYNEQFF. CDR3 bases: TGCAGCGTTATTGGAGAGGACAGTTCCTACAATGAGCAGTTCTTC.

The CDR3 DNA follows: TGTGCCAGCAGCCCCAGGACTGATTATGAGCAGTTCTTC. Residues: CASSPRTDYEQFF. The J gene is TRBJ2-1, the V gene TRBV7-2, with a tentative D call TRBD2 (5 bases). This CDR3 has 13 amino acids. Per the germline V gene, CDR1 is SGHTA and CDR2 is FQGNSA. Trimming removed 5 bases at V and 8 bases at J, with 13 bases between.

The V call is TRBV6-5, the J call TRBJ2-5; D may be TRBD2 (6 bases). TRBJ2-7 explains the end of the DNA better; the J call may be wrong. The germline V gene has CDR1 MNHEY and CDR2 SVGAGI. The CDR3 length is 14 residues. CDR3 amino acids: CASSYVSGAYEQYF. CDR3 DNA: TGTGCCAGCAGTTACGTGTCGGGAGCCTACGAGCAGTACTTC.

The chain employs TRBV2 and TRBJ1-4, with TRBD1 matching 8 bases. CDR1 and CDR2 from the germline V gene are SNHLY and FYNNEI. Trimming cost V 6 bases and J 5 bases; bases outside gene matches: 5. CDR3 length: 14 amino acids. The CDR3 DNA follows: TGTGCCAGCAGGAGGGACAGGAAGAATGAAAAACTGTTTTTT. Translated: CASRRDRKNEKLFF.

The chain recombines TRBV5-1 with TRBJ2-3; D possibly corresponds to TRBD1 (6 bases). Germline V gene lookup returns CDR1 SGHRS and CDR2 YFSETQ. The ends were cut back, 8 bases at V and 1 base at J, with 11 bases in the middle. This CDR3 has 13 amino acids. The CDR3, as DNA: TGCGCCAGTTACAGGGAAGGCACAGATACGCAGTATTTT. It encodes CASYREGTDTQYF.

This chain joins TRBV27 and TRBJ2-7, with 7 bases aligning to TRBD2. V shed 6 bases, J shed 6 bases, and the junction held 11 bases outside the gene matches. Germline lookup yields CDR1 MNHEY and CDR2 SMNVEV (reference sequence). CDR3 length: 14 amino acids. The CDR3 region has the DNA TGTGCCAGCAGAGAACGGGCGGGAGCGTTCGAGCAGTACTTC. Residues: CASRERAGAFEQYF.

This chain joins TRBV28 and TRBJ2-2; 8 bases are shared with TRBD1. The V segment lost 9 bases and the J segment 5 bases; nucleotides outside the gene matches: 8. The CDR3 extends over 14 amino acids. Germline lookup yields CDR1 MDHEN and CDR2 SYDVKM. The CDR3 sequence: CASTGQGRTGELFF. CDR3 DNA: TGTGCCAGTACAGGACAGGGACGTACCGGGGAGCTGTTTTTT.